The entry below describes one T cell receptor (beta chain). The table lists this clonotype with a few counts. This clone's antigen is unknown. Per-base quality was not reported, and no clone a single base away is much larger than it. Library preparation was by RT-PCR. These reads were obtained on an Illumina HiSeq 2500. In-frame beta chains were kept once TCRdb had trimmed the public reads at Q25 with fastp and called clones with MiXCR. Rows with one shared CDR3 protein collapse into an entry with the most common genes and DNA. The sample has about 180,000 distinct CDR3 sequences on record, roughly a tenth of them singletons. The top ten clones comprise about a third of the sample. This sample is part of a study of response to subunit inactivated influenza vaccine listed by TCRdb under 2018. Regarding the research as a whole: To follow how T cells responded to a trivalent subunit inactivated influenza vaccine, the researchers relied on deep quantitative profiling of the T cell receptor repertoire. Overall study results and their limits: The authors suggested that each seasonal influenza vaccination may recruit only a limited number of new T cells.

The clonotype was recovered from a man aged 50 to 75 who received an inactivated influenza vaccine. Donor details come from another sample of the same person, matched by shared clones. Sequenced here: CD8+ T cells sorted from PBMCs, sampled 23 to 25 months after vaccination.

The DNA reads TGTGCCAGCAGCTCCGACACCAATGAGCAGTTCTTC. This encodes CASSSDTNEQFF. The sequence is built from TRBV6-5 and TRBJ2-1, with an unclear D gene assignment. The germline V gene supplies CDR1 MNHEY and CDR2 SVGAGI. Cut back by 6 bases and 6 bases, the V and J ends lie 9 bases apart. From its cysteine to its phenylalanine, the CDR3 spans 12 amino acids. Just the 36-base CDR3 DNA is kept, in frame starting at base 1.